This T cell receptor (beta chain) was retrieved from a study of blood T cells in healthy people across ages (dated by TCRdb to 2013 to 2016). Study-wide context: In model experiments, template switching captured roughly one uniquely barcoded TCR beta cDNA molecule for every two T cells. Donors were grouped into four age groups: young (average approximately 16 years), middle-aged (39), aged (around 60) and long-lived (about 89). Age-related changes in TCR beta repertoire diversity were measured in the study by deep sequencing normalized with unique cDNA molecular identifiers. Donors of different ages were randomly distributed across sequencing lanes to avoid experimental bias. The study analyzed two additional independent replicas of 1 million unique cDNA reads from the same blood draw for two donors, one aged 18 to 30 and one aged 80 or older.

Library creation used 5' RACE. This sample was sequenced with an Illumina HiSeq 2500. A second roughly 7 to 12 cycle PCR used a sample-barcoded 5' primer and a J-beta primer mix. A template-switch 5' adaptor carrying 12 random nucleotides introduced a unique molecular identifier onto each TCR beta cDNA molecule. Each sample yielded at least 2.5 million CDR3-containing paired-end reads. First-strand cDNA synthesis was performed from all RNA using the Mint cDNA synthesis kit, with priming by a TRBC-specific oligonucleotide. Following uracil-DNA glycosylase treatment, all cDNA underwent a first 18-cycle PCR with the universal primers M1SS and BC2_uni_R. The authors processed their data as follows. Each sample was normalized by randomly selecting 1 million high-quality reads, each carrying a distinct molecular identifier. Reads with shared molecular identifiers were discarded instead of being binned into consensus sequences. CDR3 identification, clonotype clustering and error correction used MiTCR with a Q25 quality threshold and the strictest error-elimination algorithm. A nonparametric unseen species model using Euler transformation provided a lower-bound estimate of total TCR beta diversity. Using fastp at Q25 and MiXCR, TCRdb reprocessed the public reads and kept productive beta chains. Here each entry gathers all rows of one CDR3 protein and keeps the most common genes and DNA. The V and J calls were not made by the authors but by TCRdb's processing. Counted in this sample were around 1,700,000 distinct CDR3 sequences; 28% of them appeared once. The ten largest clonotypes hold about 7.7% of the sample.

Summary of the overall study and its limitations: Bulk unsorted PBMC profiling prevented conclusive comparison of naive and antigen-experienced compartments. Compared with the aged group, more naive CD4+ T cells, fewer expanded clones and increased TCR diversity were shown by the long-lived group, suggesting age selection. Donor CMV infection status was unknown, potentially confounding age-related changes in expanded clonotypes. Estimates of total diversity from one million sequenced T cells were regarded as lower bounds and underestimates. Observed TCR beta diversity correlated strongly with the percentage of naive T cells measured by flow cytometry. As age increased, observed TCR beta diversity per million T cells dropped in a roughly linear way, and a significant reduction was already evident by age 40.

Systemically healthy Caucasian individuals from Russia, about 38 in total and aged about 6 to 90 years, were included as donors. Approximately 10 milliliters of peripheral blood were collected from each donor into EDTA-treated Vacutainer tubes. PBMCs were isolated by Ficoll-Paque density-gradient centrifugation, with at least 6 million obtained per sample. Trizol reagent was used to extract total RNA from the PBMCs, yielding at least 5.5 micrograms per sample. Naive CD45RAhigh/CD27high T cell percentages were measured by flow cytometry on a PBMC aliquot from every donor. As concerns this clonotype: What antigen it recognizes has not been identified. No much larger clone exists at a distance of one base, and base qualities are not known.

The CDR3 sequence holds 16 residues, the cysteine and phenylalanine included. Only CDR3 DNA is held: 48 bases, read in frame from base 1. V is pruned by 4 bases and J by 0 bases, leaving 3 bases of the junction without a gene match. CDR1 and CDR2 are read off the germline V gene as SGHRS and YFSETQ. The chain is made from TRBV5-1 and TRBJ2-3, with TRBD2 matching 12 junction bases. The sample consisted of blood. The source of this sequence is a woman aged 25-40 years in good health. The CDR3 sequence is CASSDGTSGSTDTQYF. The bases read TGCGCCAGCAGCGATGGGACTAGCGGGAGCACAGATACGCAGTATTTT.